Listed below are T cell receptor beta chains from one sample, sequenced in a study of a mutant IDH1 vaccine in newly diagnosed glioma. These receptors have no known antigen. The data were produced by immunoSEQ multiplex PCR, yet TCRdb's version contains in-frame clones alone and is incomplete. The table includes around 41,000 clones, around 76% detected once. Sequences were derived from PBMCs, sampled from a glioma patient whose treatment included an IDH1 peptide vaccine. The receptors come from a woman aged 40 to 50 with glioma. Some clones in this sample may be carry-over from other donors' samples. Both conserved end residues are trimmed from each CDR3. D genes are given only for firm matches.

j_call v_call d_call cdr3_aa
TRBJ1-3 TRBV5-4 - ASSPRSRLISGNTIY
TRBJ2-5 TRBV7-2 TRBD1 ASSFDRVQETQY
TRBJ1-2 TRBV30 TRBD1 ALGTGAPNRDGYT
TRBJ2-1 TRBV5-1 TRBD2 ASSSGTSGPSYNEQF
TRBJ1-1 TRBV5-4 - ASRRWGGTEAF
TRBJ2-7 TRBV14 - ASSQDLSPGYSYEQY
TRBJ2-5 TRBV4-1 TRBD2 ASSQVGLAVQETQY
TRBJ1-5 TRBV6-1 TRBD1 ASSARDSLNQPQH
TRBJ1-3 TRBV28 TRBD1 ASSLGQVSGNTIY
TRBJ1-5 TRBV7-2 - ASSLGAAFTLNQPQH
TRBJ2-1 TRBV6-6 TRBD1 ASSQTGVREQF
TRBJ2-2 TRBV29-1 - SVFSRGVTGELF
TRBJ2-3 TRBV27 TRBD2 ASMTSGGALNTQY
TRBJ2-3 TRBV7-2 - ASSLAPPQGISTDTQY
TRBJ1-5 TRBV19 - ASTRQNQPQH
TRBJ1-1 TRBV5-1 - ASSLDGTPAEAF
TRBJ2-1 TRBV9 TRBD2 ASSVGTSGRHEQF
TRBJ2-7 TRBV7-8 TRBD2 ASSLAGGVSEQY
TRBJ2-3 TRBV19 - ASSIGGPSTDTQY
TRBJ1-4 TRBV29-1 - SATGGAAGMGKLF
TRBJ1-5 TRBV4-1 - ASRRQGIGQPQH
TRBJ1-2 TRBV28 TRBD1 ASTWDRGQGSKT
TRBJ1-5 TRBV23-1 - ASPPRERGNQPQH
TRBJ2-3 TRBV5-1 TRBD2 ASRFLAGDSSTDTQY
TRBJ2-2 TRBV19 TRBD1 ATGTATTGELF
TRBJ1-5 TRBV4-3 - ASSQDSASKGDQPQH
TRBJ2-7 TRBV21-1 - ASSSPRGAPYEQY
TRBJ2-3 TRBV7-8 - ASSLGRQVTDTQY
TRBJ2-3 TRBV6-4 TRBD2 ASSFPGLAGDTQY
TRBJ1-2 TRBV5-4 - ASSTPGSGRLEGYT
TRBJ2-7 TRBV5-4 TRBD2 ASSPAGGSKHEQY
TRBJ1-1 TRBV7-9 - ASSYDLPGTEAF
TRBJ2-3 TRBV15 - ATSPRRRDTQY
TRBJ2-5 TRBV11-2 TRBD2 ASSLLAEETQY
TRBJ2-1 TRBV7-2 - ASSPPSYREQF
TRBJ2-6 TRBV2 - ASKRYQGAGANVLT
TRBJ2-2 TRBV19 TRBD2 ASRDPAGGITGELF
TRBJ1-2 TRBV29-1 TRBD1 SVDRRDRYGYT
TRBJ1-4 TRBV4-2 - ASSTSQRVREKLF
TRBJ2-5 TRBV5-8 - ASSIVDGRFGPQY
TRBJ2-1 TRBV30 TRBD1 AWSVQDRRYNEQF
TRBJ2-7 TRBV10-3 TRBD2 AIRQTSGRGYEQY
TRBJ2-2 TRBV10-3 TRBD1 AIRTGTNTGELF
TRBJ1-6 TRBV7-9 - ASSLASLGSSPLH
TRBJ2-3 TRBV4-2 - ASSQVAGLTDTQY
TRBJ1-1 TRBV12-5 - ASGLGREAF
TRBJ2-7 TRBV10-3 TRBD1 AISLGTGYVEQY
TRBJ2-3 TRBV5-4 - ASSLSLGKDTQY
TRBJ2-4 TRBV28 - ASSRGAKNIQY
TRBJ1-1 TRBV7-2 - ASSFWDTEAF
TRBJ1-4 TRBV4-1 - ASSQDSRLNEKLF
TRBJ1-3 TRBV4-2 - ASSQDQASSGNTIY
TRBJ1-4 TRBV28 - ASSFQGKSEKLF
- TRBV4-3 - ASSQVGTIQFYEQY
TRBJ2-2 TRBV7-9 - ASSLVGGELF
TRBJ2-1 TRBV30 TRBD2 AWSLAVGFYNEQF
TRBJ1-5 TRBV7-2 - ASSLVMAGQPQH
TRBJ1-2 TRBV4-2 TRBD1 ASSQDSGTGDSYT